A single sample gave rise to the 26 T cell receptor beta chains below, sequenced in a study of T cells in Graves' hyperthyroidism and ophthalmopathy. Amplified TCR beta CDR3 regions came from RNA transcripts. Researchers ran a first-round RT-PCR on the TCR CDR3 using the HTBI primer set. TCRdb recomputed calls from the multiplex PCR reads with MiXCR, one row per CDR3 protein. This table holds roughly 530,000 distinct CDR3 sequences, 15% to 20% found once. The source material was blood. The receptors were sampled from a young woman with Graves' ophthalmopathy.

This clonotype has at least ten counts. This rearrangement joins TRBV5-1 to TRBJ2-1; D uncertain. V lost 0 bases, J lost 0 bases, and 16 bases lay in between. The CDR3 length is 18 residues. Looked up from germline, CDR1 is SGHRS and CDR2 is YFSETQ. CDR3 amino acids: CASSLGGITVSSYNEQFF. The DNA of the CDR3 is TGCGCCAGCAGCTTGGGGGGAATTACAGTGAGCTCCTACAATGAGCAGTTCTTC.

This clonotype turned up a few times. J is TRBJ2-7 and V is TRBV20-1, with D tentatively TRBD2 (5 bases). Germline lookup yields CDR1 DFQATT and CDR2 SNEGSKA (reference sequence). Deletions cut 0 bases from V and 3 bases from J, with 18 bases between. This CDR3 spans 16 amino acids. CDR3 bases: TGCAGTGCTAGAGATAGGCTAGCTGATATTTACTACGAGCAGTACTTC. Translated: CSARDRLADIYYEQYF.

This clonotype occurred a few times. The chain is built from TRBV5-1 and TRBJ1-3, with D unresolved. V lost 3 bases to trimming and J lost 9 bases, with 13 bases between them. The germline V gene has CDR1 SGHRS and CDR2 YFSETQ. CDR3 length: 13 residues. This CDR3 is CASSSREGTTIYF. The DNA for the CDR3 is TGCGCCAGCAGCTCTCGGGAAGGCACCACCATATATTTT.

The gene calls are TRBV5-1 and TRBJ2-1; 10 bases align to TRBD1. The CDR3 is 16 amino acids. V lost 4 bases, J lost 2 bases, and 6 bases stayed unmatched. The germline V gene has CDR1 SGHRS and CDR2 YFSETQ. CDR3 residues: CASSRAGTGAYNEQFF. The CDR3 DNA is TGCGCCAGCAGCCGAGCCGGGACAGGGGCCTACAATGAGCAGTTCTTC.

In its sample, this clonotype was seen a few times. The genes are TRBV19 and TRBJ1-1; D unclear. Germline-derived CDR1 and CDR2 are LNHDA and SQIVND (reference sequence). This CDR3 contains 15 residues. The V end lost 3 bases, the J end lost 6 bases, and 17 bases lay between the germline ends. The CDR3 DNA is TGTGCCAGTAGTATCAGGCGGGGATCCTTGGCTGAAGCTTTCTTT. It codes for CASSIRRGSLAEAFF.

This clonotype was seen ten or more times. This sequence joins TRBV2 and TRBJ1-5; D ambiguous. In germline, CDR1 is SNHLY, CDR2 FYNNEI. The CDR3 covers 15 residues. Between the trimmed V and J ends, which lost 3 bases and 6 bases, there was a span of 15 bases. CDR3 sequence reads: CASSEDKGAGQPQHF. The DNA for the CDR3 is TGTGCCAGCAGTGAGGATAAGGGTGCAGGTCAGCCCCAGCATTTT. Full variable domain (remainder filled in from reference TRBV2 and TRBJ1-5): EPEVTQTPSHQVTQMGQEVILRCVPISNHLYFYWYRQILGQKVEFLVSFYNNEISEKSEIFDDQFSVERPDGSNFTLKIRSTKLEDSAMYFCASSEDKGAGQPQHFGDGTRLSIL.

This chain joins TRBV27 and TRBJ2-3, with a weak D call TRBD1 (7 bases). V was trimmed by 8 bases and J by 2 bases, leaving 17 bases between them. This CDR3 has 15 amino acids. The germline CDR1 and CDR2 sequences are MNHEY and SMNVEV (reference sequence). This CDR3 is CASGRQGGSTDTQYF. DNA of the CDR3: TGTGCCAGCGGGCGGCAGGGGGGTTCCACAGATACGCAGTATTTT.

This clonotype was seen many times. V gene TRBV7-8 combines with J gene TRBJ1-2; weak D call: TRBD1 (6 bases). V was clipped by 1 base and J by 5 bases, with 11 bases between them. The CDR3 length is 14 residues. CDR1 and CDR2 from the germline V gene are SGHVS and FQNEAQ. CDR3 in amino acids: CASSLGTGSYGYTF. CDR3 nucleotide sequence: TGTGCCAGCAGCTTAGGAACAGGGTCTTATGGCTACACCTTC.

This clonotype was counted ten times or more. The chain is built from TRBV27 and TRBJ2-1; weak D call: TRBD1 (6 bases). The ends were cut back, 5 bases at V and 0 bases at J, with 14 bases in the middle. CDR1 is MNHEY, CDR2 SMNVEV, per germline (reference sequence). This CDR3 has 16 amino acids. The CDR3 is CASSLWDIYSYNEQFF. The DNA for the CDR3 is TGTGCCAGCAGTCTCTGGGACATATACTCCTACAATGAGCAGTTCTTC.

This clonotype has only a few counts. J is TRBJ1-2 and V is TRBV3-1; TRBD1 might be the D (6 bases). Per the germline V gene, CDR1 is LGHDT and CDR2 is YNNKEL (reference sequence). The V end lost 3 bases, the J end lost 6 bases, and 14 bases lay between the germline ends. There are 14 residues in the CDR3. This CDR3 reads CASSHQAGDDGYTF. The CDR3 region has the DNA TGTGCCAGCAGCCACCAGGCAGGGGACGATGGCTACACCTTC.

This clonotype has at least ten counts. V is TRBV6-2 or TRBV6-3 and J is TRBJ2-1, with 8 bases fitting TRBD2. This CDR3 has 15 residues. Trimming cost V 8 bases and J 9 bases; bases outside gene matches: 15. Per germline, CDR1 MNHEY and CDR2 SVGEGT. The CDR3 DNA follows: TGTGCCAGCCGAAAGAAGAGCGGGAGTATGGTTGAGCAGTTCTTC. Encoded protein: CASRKKSGSMVEQFF.

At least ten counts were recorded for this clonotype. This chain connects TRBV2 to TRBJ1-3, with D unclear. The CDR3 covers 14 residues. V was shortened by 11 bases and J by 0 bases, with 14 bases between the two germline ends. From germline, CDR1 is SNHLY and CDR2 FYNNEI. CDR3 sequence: CAREHWNSGNTIYF. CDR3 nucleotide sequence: TGTGCCCGAGAACACTGGAACTCTGGAAACACCATATATTTT.

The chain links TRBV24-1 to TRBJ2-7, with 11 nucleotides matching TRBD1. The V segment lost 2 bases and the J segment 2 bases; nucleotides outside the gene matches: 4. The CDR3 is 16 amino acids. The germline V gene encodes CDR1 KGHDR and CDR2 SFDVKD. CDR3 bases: TGTGCCACCAGTGATTCCGGGACAGGGGGTACCTACGAGCAGTACTTC. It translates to CATSDSGTGGTYEQYF.

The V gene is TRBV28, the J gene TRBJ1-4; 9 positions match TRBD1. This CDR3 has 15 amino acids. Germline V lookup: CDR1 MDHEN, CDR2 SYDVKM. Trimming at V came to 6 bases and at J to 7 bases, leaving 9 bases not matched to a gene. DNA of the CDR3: TGTGCCAGCAGCTCACCCGGGACAGGGTCTGAAAAACTGTTTTTT. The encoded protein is CASSSPGTGSEKLFF.

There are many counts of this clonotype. Here the CDR3 DNA reads TGTGCCAGCAGTTCCGGGACTAGCGGATACAATGAGCAGTTCTTC. It codes for CASSSGTSGYNEQFF. The genes are TRBV27 and TRBJ2-1; 11 bases fit TRBD2. J gave up 4 bases and V 4 bases, and 3 bases lay outside the gene matches. Per the germline V gene, CDR1 is MNHEY and CDR2 is SMNVEV (reference sequence). There are 15 residues in the CDR3.

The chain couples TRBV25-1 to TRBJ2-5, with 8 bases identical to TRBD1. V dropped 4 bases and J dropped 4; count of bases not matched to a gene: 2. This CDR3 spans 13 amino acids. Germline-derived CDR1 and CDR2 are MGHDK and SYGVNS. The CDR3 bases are TGTGCCAGCAGTGGGACAGGGTCAGAGACCCAGTACTTC. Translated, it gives CASSGTGSETQYF.

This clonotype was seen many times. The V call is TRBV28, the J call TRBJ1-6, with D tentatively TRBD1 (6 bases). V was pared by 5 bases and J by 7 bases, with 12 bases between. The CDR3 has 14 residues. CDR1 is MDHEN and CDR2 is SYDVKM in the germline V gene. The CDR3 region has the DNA TGTGCCAGCAGTCGGACCCAGGGGAATTCACCCCTCCACTTT. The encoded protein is CASSRTQGNSPLHF.

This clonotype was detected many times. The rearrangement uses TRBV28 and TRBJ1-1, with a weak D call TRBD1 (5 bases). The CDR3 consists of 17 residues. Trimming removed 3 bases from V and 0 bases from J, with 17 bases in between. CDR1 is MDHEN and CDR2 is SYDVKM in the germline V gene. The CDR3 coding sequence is TGTGCCAGCAGTTTTTTCCCCCGACGGGGGATGAACACTGAAGCTTTCTTT. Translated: CASSFFPRRGMNTEAFF.

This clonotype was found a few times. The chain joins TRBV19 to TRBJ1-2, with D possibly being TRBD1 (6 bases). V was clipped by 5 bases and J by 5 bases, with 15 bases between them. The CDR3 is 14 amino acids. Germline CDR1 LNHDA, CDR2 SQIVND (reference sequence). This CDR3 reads CASSVQGHEYGYTF. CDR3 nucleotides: TGTGCCAGTAGTGTACAGGGTCACGAGTATGGCTACACCTTC. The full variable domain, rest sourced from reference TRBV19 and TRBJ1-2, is DGGITQSPKYLFRKEGQNVTLSCEQNLNHDAMYWYRQDPGQGLRLIYYSQIVNDFQKGDIAEGYSVSREKKESFPLTVTSAQKNPTAFYLCASSVQGHEYGYTFGSGTRLTVV.

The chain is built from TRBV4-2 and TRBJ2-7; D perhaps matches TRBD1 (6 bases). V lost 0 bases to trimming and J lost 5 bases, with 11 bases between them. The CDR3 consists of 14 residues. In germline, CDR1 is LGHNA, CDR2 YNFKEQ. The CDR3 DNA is TGTGCCAGCAGCCAAGATGGCAGGGGCGACGAGCAGTACTTC. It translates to CASSQDGRGDEQYF.

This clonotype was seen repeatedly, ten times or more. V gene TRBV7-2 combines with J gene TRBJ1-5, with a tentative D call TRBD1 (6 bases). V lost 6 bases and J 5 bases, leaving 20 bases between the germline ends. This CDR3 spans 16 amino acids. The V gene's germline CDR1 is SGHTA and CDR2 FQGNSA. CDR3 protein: CASSSRVGGYDQPQHF. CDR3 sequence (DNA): TGTGCCAGCAGTTCCCGGGTAGGGGGGTATGATCAGCCCCAGCATTTT.

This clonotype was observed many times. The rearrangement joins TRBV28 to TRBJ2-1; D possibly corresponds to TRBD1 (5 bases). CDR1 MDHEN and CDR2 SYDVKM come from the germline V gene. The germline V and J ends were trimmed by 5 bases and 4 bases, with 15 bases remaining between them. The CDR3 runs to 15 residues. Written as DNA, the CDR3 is TGTGCCAGCAGTCCATACTTTAGGGGTTACAATGAGCAGTTCTTC. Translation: CASSPYFRGYNEQFF.

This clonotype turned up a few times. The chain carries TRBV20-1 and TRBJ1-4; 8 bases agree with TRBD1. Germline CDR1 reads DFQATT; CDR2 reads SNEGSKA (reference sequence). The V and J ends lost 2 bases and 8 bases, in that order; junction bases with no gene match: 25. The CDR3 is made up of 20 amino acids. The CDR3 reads CSARMPSSEISGQGWEKLFF. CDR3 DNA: TGCAGTGCTAGAATGCCCAGCTCAGAAATCTCAGGACAGGGATGGGAAAAACTGTTTTTT.

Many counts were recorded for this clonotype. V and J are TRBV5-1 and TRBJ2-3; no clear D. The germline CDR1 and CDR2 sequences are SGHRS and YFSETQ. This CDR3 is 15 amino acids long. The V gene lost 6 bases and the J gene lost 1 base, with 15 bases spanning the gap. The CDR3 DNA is TGCGCCAGCACACCTTGGCGATCGGGCACAGATACGCAGTATTTT. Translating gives CASTPWRSGTDTQYF.

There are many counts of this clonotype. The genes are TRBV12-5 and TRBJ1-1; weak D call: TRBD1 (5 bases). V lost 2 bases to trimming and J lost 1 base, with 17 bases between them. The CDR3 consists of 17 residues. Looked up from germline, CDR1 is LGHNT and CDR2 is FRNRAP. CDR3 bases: TGTGCTAGTGGTTTGTCTGGGGGGATCCCAAGGAACACTGAAGCTTTCTTT. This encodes CASGLSGGIPRNTEAFF.

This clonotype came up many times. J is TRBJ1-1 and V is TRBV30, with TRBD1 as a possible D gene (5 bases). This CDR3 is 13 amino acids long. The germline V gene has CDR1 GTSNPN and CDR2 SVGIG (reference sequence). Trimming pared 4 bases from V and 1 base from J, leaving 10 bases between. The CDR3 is CAWTTTGNTEAFF. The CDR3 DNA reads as TGTGCCTGGACAACCACAGGGAACACTGAAGCTTTCTTT.